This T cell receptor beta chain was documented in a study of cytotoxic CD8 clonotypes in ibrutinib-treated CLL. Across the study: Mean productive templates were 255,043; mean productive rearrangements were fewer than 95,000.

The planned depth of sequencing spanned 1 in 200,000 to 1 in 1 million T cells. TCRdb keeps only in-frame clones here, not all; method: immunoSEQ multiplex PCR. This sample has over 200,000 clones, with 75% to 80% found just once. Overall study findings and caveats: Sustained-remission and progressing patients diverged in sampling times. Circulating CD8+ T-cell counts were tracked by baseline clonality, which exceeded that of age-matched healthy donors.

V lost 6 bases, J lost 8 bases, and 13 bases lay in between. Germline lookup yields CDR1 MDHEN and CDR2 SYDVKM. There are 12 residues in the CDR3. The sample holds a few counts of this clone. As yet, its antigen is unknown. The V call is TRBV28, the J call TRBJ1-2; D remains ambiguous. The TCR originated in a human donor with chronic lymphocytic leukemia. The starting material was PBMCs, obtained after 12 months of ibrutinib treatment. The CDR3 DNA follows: TGTGCCAGCAGGATATCTAGGAGGGGCTACACCTTC. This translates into CASRISRRGYTF.